The rows below give T cell receptor beta chains drawn from one sample of a study of synovial regulatory T cells in juvenile arthritis. Libraries were prepared by immunoSEQ multiplex PCR; TCRdb keeps only in-frame clonotypes and omits some of them. The specimen's table records approximately 9,500 clones. The sample was Treg cells from blood. These receptors were obtained from a donor aged 2-30 years with juvenile idiopathic arthritis. Each CDR3 is given with its conserved first and last residue.

j_call: TRBJ1-4
v_call: TRBV6-5
cdr3_aa: CASSSGQGARVEKLFF

j_call: TRBJ1-5
v_call: TRBV6-6
cdr3_aa: CASWDPGQGEGQPQHF

j_call: TRBJ1-3
v_call: TRBV6-5
cdr3_aa: CASSTWTGGNTIYF

j_call: TRBJ1-2
v_call: TRBV11-2
cdr3_aa: CASSLNWIREGARNYGYTF

j_call: TRBJ2-3
v_call: TRBV11-2
cdr3_aa: CASSKGLAGGPEDTQYF

j_call: TRBJ1-4
v_call: TRBV2
cdr3_aa: CASSVQGREKLFF

j_call: TRBJ1-5
v_call: TRBV9
cdr3_aa: CASSVGDRSNQPQHF

j_call: TRBJ2-1
v_call: TRBV19
cdr3_aa: CASSIGGRANNEQFF

j_call: TRBJ2-7
v_call: TRBV11-1
cdr3_aa: CASSPLAVYEQYF

j_call: TRBJ1-2
v_call: TRBV11-2
cdr3_aa: CASSPQGEYGYTF

j_call: TRBJ2-1
v_call: TRBV19
cdr3_aa: CASSLGSDEGLAKFF

j_call: TRBJ2-5
v_call: TRBV4-1
cdr3_aa: CASSPGTVPQETQYF

j_call: TRBJ1-1
v_call: TRBV5-1
cdr3_aa: CASSLAGRVAPNTEAFF

j_call: TRBJ2-7
v_call: TRBV5-1
cdr3_aa: CASSFAAPRGEQYF

j_call: TRBJ1-6
v_call: TRBV19
cdr3_aa: CASSIGQGLFYNSPLHF

j_call: TRBJ2-7
v_call: TRBV10-3
cdr3_aa: CAISESSTGSYEQYF

j_call: TRBJ2-1
v_call: TRBV6-5
cdr3_aa: CASSYKEVQQFF

j_call: TRBJ1-2
v_call: TRBV6-4
cdr3_aa: CASSGQGATGYTF

j_call: TRBJ1-2
v_call: TRBV5-1
cdr3_aa: CATNSYGYTF

j_call: TRBJ1-2
v_call: TRBV6-6
cdr3_aa: CASSRDRDYGYTF

j_call: TRBJ1-2
v_call: TRBV30
cdr3_aa: CAWSVRRQGAYGYTF

j_call: TRBJ1-4
v_call: TRBV18
cdr3_aa: CASSRLNFNEKLFF

j_call: TRBJ2-2
v_call: TRBV5-5
cdr3_aa: CASSRLTGGPVGELFF

j_call: TRBJ1-1
v_call: TRBV19
cdr3_aa: CASRPDRTRNEAFF

j_call: TRBJ2-7
v_call: TRBV10-3
cdr3_aa: CAISARTGEYEQYF

j_call: TRBJ2-1
v_call: TRBV7-9
cdr3_aa: CASSTSSSYNEQFF

j_call: TRBJ2-7
v_call: TRBV10-3
cdr3_aa: CAIRVSTGEAYEQYF

j_call: TRBJ2-1
v_call: TRBV20-1
cdr3_aa: CSGEGDEQFF

j_call: TRBJ2-1
v_call: TRBV7-2
cdr3_aa: CASSLVTLAGYNEQFF

j_call: TRBJ2-7
v_call: TRBV2
cdr3_aa: CASSVILYEQYF

j_call: TRBJ2-1
v_call: TRBV7-2
cdr3_aa: CASSLELAGVNEQFF

j_call: TRBJ1-6
v_call: TRBV11-2
cdr3_aa: CASSLVDSPLHF

j_call: TRBJ1-2
v_call: TRBV10-3
cdr3_aa: CAISESGGGYTF

j_call: TRBJ2-5
v_call: TRBV29-1
cdr3_aa: CSVVLAGQETQYF

j_call: TRBJ2-7
v_call: TRBV5-4
cdr3_aa: CASSLQGEQYF

j_call: TRBJ1-2
v_call: TRBV6-6
cdr3_aa: CASSYDYQSGYTF

j_call: TRBJ1-3
v_call: TRBV6-5
cdr3_aa: CASSYTDSGNTIYF

j_call: TRBJ1-5
v_call: TRBV6-5
cdr3_aa: CASSLRQYQPQHF

j_call: TRBJ2-1
v_call: TRBV19
cdr3_aa: CASSLAGGRTSYNEQFF

j_call: TRBJ2-7
v_call: TRBV28
cdr3_aa: CASSLDRGTDEQYF

j_call: TRBJ1-1
v_call: TRBV15
cdr3_aa: CATSRAVNTEAFF

j_call: TRBJ2-7
v_call: TRBV5-1
cdr3_aa: CASSLGQGRGEQYF

j_call: TRBJ1-2
v_call: TRBV5-1
cdr3_aa: CASSLSWLGESNGYTF

j_call: TRBJ2-7
v_call: TRBV23-1
cdr3_aa: CASSRETGDEQYF

j_call: TRBJ1-2
v_call: TRBV5-6
cdr3_aa: CASARDRIVYGYTF